These 7 T cell receptor beta chains came from one sample sequenced in a study of blood T cells in healthy people across ages. A second PCR, run for about 7 to 11 cycles, used a sample-barcoded 5' primer plus a J-beta primer mix. TCRdb processed the 5' RACE reads anew with MiXCR; each CDR3 protein has one entry. The sample has some 640,000 distinct CDR3 sequences, approximately 30% seen once; the top ten hold less than 20%. Sample: blood. The source of these receptors is a woman older than 75 in good health.

For this clonotype: A single base separates this from a much larger clone, so it may be a read error. V usage is TRBV5-1 and J usage is TRBJ1-4; 9 bases map to TRBD1. Germline trimming cut 7 bases from V and 8 bases from J; bases unmatched to any gene: 9. The CDR3 runs 14 residues. Germline V gives CDR1 SGHRS, CDR2 YFSETQ. The CDR3 coding sequence is TGCGCCAGCGGCTCGGGACAGGGTAACGAAAAACTGTTTTTT. Residues: CASGSGQGNEKLFF.

This clonotype was recorded a few times. The genes are TRBV6-5 and TRBJ2-4; TRBD1 is a possible D gene (5 bases). Deletions cut 6 bases from V and 14 bases from J, with 23 bases between. This CDR3 has 14 amino acids. The germline V gene encodes CDR1 MNHEY and CDR2 SVGAGI. CDR3 protein: CASRDNAPSYEKYF. Written as DNA, the CDR3 is TGTGCCAGCAGGGACAACGCCCCCTCCTACGAGAAGTACTTC.

About this clonotype itself: This may be a read error: a much more frequent sequence differs by one nucleotide. The V gene is TRBV29-1, the J gene TRBJ2-1; D unclear. The end of the DNA is better explained by TRBJ2-7, so the J call may be wrong. Germline V gene lookup returns CDR1 SQVTM and CDR2 ANQGSEA. The CDR3 is 13 amino acids. As DNA, the CDR3 is TGCAGCATCCGGAAGGGCTCCTACAATGAGCAGTACTTC. This codes for CSIRKGSYNEQYF.

The chain links TRBV29-1 to TRBJ1-3, with 7 bases that match TRBD1. Germline V gives CDR1 SQVTM, CDR2 ANQGSEA. V dropped 6 bases and J dropped 4; count of bases not matched to a gene: 3. This CDR3 has 12 amino acids. CDR3 region: CSVGGGGNTIYF. The CDR3 DNA is TGCAGCGTCGGAGGGGGCGGAAACACCATATATTTT.

This clonotype was recorded a few times. The junction does not match germline at one end; this may be a read error. The chain uses TRBV2 and TRBJ2-3; 7 nucleotides line up with TRBD2. The CDR3 length is 15 residues. CDR1 is SNHLY and CDR2 is FYNNEI in the germline V gene. The CDR3 nucleotides are TGTACCAGCACCTGGGAGGGGAGGGGCACAGATACGCAGTATTTT. Protein sequence: CTSTWEGRGTDTQYF.

This clonotype was counted at least ten times. The chain couples TRBV5-1 to TRBJ1-2; D gene unclear. The ends were cut back, 0 bases at V and 4 bases at J, with 10 bases in the middle. This CDR3 is built from 14 residues. From germline, CDR1 is SGHRS and CDR2 YFSETQ. Written as DNA, the CDR3 is TGCGCCAGCAGCTTGGCCTTAGATCCCTATGGCTACACCTTC. Translation gives CASSLALDPYGYTF. Filled out from reference TRBV5-1 and TRBJ1-2, the complete variable domain reads KAGVTQTPRYLIKTRGQQVTLSCSPISGHRSVSWYQQTPGQGLQFLFEYFSETQRNKGNFPGRFSGRQFSNSRSEMNVSTLELGDSALYLCASSLALDPYGYTFGSGTRLTVV.

The genes are TRBV6-6 and TRBJ2-3, with a weak D call TRBD1 (6 bases). Germline V gives CDR1 MNHNY, CDR2 SVGAGI (reference sequence). This CDR3 has 15 amino acids. V lost 3 bases and J 3 bases, leaving 13 bases between the germline ends. The CDR3 region is CASSYVGGRTDTQYF. In DNA, the CDR3 is TGTGCCAGCAGTTATGTTGGGGGCCGGACAGATACGCAGTATTTT.